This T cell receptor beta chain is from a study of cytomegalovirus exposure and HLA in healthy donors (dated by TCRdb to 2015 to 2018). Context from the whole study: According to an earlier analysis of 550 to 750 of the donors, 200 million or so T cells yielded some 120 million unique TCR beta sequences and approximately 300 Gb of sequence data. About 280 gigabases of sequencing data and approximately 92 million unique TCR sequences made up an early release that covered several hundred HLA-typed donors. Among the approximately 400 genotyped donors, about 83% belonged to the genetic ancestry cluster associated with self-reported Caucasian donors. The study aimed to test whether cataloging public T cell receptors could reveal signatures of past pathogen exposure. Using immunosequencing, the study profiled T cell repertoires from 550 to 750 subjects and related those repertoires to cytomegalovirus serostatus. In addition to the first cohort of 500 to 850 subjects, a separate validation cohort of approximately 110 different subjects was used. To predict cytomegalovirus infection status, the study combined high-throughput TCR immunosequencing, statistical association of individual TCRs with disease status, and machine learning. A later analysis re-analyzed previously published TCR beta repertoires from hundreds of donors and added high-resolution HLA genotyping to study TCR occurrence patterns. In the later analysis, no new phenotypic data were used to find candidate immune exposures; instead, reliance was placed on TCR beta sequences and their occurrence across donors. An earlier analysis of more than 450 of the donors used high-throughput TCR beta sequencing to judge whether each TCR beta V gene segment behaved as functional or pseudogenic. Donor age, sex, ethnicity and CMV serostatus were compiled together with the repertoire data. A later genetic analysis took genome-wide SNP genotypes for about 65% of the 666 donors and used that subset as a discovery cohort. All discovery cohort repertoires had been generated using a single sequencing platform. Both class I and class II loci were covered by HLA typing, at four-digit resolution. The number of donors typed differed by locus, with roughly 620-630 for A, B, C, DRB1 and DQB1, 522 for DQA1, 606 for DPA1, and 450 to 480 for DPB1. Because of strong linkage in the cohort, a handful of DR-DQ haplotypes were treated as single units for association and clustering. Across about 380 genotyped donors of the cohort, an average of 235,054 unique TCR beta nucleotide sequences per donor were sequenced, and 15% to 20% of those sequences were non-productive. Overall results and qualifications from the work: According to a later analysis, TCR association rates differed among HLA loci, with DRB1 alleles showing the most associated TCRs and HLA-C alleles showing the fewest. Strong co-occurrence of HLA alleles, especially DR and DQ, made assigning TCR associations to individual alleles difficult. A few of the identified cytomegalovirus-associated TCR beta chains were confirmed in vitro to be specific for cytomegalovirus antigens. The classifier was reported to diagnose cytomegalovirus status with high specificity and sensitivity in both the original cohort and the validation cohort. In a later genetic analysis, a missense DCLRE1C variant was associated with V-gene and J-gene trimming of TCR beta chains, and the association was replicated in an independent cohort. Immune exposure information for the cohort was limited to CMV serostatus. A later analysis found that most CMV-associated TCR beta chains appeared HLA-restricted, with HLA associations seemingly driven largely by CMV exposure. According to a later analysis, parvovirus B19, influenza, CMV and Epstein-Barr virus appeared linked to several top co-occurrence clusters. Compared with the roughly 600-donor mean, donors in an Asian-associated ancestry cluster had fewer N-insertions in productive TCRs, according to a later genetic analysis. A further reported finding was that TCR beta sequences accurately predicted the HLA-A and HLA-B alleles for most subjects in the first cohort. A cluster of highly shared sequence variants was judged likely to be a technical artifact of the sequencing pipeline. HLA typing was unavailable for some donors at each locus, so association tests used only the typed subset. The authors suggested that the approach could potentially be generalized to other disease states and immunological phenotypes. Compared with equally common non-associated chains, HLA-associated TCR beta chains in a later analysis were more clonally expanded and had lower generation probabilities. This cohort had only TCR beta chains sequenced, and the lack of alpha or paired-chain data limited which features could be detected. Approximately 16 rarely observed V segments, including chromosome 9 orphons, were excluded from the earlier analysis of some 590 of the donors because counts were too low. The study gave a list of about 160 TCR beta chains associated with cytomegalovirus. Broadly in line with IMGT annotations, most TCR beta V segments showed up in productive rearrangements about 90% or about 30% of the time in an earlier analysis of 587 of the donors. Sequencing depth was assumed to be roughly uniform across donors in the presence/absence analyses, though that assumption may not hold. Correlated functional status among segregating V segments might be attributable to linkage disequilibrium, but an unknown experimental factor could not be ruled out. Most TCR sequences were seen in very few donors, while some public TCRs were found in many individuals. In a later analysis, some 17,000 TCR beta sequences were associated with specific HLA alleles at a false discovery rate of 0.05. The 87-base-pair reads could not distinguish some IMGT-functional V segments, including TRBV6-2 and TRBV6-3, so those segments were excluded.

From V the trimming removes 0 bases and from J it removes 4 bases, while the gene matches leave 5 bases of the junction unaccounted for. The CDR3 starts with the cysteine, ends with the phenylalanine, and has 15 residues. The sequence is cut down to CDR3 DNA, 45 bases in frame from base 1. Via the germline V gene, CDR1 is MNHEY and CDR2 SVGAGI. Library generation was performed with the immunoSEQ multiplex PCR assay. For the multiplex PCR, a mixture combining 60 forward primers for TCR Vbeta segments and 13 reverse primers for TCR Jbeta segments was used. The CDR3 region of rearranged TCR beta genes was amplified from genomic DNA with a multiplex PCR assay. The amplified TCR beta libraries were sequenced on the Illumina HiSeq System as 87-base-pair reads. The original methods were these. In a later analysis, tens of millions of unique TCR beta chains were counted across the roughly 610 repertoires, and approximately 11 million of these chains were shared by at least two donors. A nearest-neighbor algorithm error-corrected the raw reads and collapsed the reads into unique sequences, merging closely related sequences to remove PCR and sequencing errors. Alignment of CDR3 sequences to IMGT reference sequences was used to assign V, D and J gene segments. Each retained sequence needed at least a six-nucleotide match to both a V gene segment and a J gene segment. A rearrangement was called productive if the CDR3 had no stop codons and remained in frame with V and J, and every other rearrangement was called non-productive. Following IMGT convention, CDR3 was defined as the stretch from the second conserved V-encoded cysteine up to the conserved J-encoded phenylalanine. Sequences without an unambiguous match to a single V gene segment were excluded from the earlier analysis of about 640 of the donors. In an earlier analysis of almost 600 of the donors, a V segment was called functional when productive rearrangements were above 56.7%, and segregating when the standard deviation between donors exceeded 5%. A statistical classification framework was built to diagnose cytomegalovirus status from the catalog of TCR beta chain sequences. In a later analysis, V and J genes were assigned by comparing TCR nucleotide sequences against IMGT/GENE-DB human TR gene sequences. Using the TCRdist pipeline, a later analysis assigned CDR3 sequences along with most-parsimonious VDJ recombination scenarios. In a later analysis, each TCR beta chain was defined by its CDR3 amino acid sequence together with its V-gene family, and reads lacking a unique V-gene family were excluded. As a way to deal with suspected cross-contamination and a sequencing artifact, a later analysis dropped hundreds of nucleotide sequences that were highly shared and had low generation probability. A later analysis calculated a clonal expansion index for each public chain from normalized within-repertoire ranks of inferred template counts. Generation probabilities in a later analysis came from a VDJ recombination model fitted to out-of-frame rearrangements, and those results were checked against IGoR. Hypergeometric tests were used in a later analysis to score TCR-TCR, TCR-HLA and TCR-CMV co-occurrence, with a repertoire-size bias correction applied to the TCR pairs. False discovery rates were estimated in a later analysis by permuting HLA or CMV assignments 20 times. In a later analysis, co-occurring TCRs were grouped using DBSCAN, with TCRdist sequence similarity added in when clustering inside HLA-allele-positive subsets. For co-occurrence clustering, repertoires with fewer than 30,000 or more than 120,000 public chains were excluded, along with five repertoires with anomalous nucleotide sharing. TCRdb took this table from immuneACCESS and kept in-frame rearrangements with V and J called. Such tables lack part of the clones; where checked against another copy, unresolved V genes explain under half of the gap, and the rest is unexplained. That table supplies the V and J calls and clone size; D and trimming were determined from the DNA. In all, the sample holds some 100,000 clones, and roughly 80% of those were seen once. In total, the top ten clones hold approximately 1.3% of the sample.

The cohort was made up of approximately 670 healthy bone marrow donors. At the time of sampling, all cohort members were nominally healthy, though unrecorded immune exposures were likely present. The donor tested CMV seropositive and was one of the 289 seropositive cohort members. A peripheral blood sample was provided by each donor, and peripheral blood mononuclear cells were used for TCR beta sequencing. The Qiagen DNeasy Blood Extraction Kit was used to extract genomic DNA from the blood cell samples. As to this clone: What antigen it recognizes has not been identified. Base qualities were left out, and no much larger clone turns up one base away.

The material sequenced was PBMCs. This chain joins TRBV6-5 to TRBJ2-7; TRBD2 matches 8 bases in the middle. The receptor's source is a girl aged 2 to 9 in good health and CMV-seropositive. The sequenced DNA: TGTGCCAGCAGTTACTCCGCCAGCGGGAGTTACGAGCAGTACTTC. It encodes CASSYSASGSYEQYF.